The clone carrying this T cell receptor (beta chain) was seen ten or more times. Libraries for TCR beta were made by quantitative 5'-RACE with molecular barcodes. One entry per CDR3 protein, called by TCRdb with MiXCR from the 5' RACE reads. This table holds roughly 46,000 distinct CDR3 sequences, about 4% found once. The sample belongs to a study of CD8 T cells in ankylosing spondylitis. Germline lookup yields CDR1 SGDLS and CDR2 YYNGEE. The CDR3 has 15 amino acids. V lost 3 bases to trimming and J lost 0 bases; unmatched junction nucleotides: 3. The TCR originated in a female donor with ankylosing spondylitis or in good health (not recorded which). What was sequenced was blood, either unsorted or a sorted T cell fraction (not recorded which). This chain links TRBV9 with TRBJ2-3, with TRBD2 matching 8 bases. The CDR3 DNA reads TGTGCCAGCAGCGATAGCGGGATGAGCACAGATACGCAGTATTTT. As protein: CASSDSGMSTDTQYF.